The next 3 T cell receptor beta chains were all read from a single sample in a study of neurological immune-mediated disorders. TCRdb used MiXCR to reprocess the 5' RACE reads, holding one entry per CDR3 protein. Of about 53,000 distinct CDR3 sequences in the sample, roughly 7.7% were seen once. As for time point: longitudinal time-point 3. The specimen was PBMCs. These receptors came from a middle-aged woman in good health.

This clonotype has a count of ten or more. The chain couples TRBV9 to TRBJ2-3; TRBD2 matches 7 bases. Germline V gene lookup returns CDR1 SGDLS and CDR2 YYNGEE. There are 16 residues in the CDR3. With 4 bases clipped from V and 5 bases from J, the junction kept 13 bases outside the gene matches. The CDR3: CASSPSGAGVRDTQYF. The DNA of the CDR3 is TGTGCCAGCAGCCCATCTGGGGCGGGAGTTAGAGATACGCAGTATTTT. Full variable domain (remainder filled in from reference TRBV9 and TRBJ2-3): DSGVTQTPKHLITATGQRVTLRCSPRSGDLSVYWYQQSLDQGLQFLIQYYNGEERAKGNILERFSAQQFPDLHSELNLSSLELGDSALYFCASSPSGAGVRDTQYFGPGTRLTVL.

This clonotype was seen repeatedly, ten times or more. The rearrangement uses TRBV7-6 and TRBJ1-5; D possibly corresponds to TRBD1 (5 bases). The germline gives CDR1 SGHVS, CDR2 FNYEAQ. The ends were cut back, 6 bases at V and 5 bases at J, with 14 bases in the middle. The CDR3 totals 14 residues. CDR3 loop: CASSRTPGDQPQHF. The CDR3 DNA follows: TGTGCCAGCAGTCGGACTCCGGGGGATCAGCCCCAGCATTTT.

Concerning this clonotype itself: Just one base apart from a much larger clone, this may be a read error. This sequence joins TRBV5-1 and TRBJ2-2, with TRBD1 as a possible D gene (6 bases). CDR3 length: 16 residues. CDR1 SGHRS and CDR2 YFSETQ come from the germline V gene. CDR3 amino acids: CASSLAEQGNTGEMFF. The DNA of the CDR3 is TGCGCCAGCAGCTTGGCCGAACAGGGAAACACCGGGGAGATGTTTTTT.